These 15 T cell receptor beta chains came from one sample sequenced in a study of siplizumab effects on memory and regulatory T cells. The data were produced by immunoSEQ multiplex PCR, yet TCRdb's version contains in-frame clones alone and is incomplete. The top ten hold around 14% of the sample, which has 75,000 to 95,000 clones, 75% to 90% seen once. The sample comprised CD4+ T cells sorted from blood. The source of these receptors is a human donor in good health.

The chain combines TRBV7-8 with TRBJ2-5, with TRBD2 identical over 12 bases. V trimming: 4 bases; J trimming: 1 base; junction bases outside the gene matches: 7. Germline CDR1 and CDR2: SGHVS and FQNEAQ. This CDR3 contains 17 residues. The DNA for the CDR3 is TGTGCCAGCAGCTACTGGGGACTAGCGGGTCGCCAAGAGACCCAGTACTTC. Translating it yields CASSYWGLAGRQETQYF.

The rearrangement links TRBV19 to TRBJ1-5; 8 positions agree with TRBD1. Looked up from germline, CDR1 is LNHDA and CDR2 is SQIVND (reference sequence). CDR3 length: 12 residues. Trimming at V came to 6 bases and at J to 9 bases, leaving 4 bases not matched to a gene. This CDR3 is CASRQGVRPQHF. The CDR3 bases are TGTGCCAGTAGACAGGGGGTGAGGCCCCAGCATTTT. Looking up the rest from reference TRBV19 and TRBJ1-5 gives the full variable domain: DGGITQSPKYLFRKEGQNVTLSCEQNLNHDAMYWYRQDPGQGLRLIYYSQIVNDFQKGDIAEGYSVSREKKESFPLTVTSAQKNPTAFYLCASRQGVRPQHFGDGTRLSIL.

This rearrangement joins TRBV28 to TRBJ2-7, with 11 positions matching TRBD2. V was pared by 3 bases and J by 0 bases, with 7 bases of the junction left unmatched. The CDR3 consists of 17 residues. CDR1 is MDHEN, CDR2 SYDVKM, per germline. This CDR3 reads CASSFTLAGGDSYEQYF. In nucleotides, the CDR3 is TGTGCCAGCAGTTTTACTCTAGCGGGAGGTGACTCCTACGAGCAGTACTTC.

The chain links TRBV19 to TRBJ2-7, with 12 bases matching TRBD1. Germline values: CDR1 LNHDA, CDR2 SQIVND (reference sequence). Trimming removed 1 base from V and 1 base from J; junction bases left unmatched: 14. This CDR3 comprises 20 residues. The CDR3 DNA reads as TGTGCCAGTAGTATAGGTCCGGGACAGGGGGCGCGGGATCGGTCCTACGAGCAGTACTTC. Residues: CASSIGPGQGARDRSYEQYF.

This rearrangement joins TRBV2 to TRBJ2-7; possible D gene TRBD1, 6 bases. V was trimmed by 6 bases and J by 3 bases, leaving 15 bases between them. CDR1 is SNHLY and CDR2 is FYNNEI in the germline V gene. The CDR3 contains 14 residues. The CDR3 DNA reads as TGTGCCAGCAGGGCCGGGGACACCTTCTACGAGCAGTACTTC. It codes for CASRAGDTFYEQYF.

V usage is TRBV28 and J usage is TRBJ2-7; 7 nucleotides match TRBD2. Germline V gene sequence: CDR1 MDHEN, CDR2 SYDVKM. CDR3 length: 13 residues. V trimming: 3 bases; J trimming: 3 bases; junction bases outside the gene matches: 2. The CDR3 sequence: CASSLGRDYEQYF. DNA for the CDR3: TGTGCCAGCAGTTTGGGGAGGGACTACGAGCAGTACTTC.

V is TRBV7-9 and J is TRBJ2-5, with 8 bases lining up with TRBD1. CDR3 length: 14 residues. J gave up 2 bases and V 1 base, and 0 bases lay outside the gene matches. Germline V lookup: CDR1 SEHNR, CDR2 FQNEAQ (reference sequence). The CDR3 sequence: CASSLGQGQETQYF. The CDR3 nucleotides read TGTGCCAGCAGCTTAGGACAGGGGCAAGAGACCCAGTACTTC.

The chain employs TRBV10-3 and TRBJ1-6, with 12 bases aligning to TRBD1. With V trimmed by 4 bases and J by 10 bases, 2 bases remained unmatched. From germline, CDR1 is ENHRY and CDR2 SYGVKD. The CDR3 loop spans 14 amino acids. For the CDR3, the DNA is TGTGCCATCAGTGGGGACAGGGGGCCATCACCCCTCCACTTT. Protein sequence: CAISGDRGPSPLHF.

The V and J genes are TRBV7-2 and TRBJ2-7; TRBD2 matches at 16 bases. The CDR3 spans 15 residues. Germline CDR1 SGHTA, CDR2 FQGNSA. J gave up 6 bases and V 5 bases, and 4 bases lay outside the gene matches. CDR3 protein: CASSGGLAGGVEQYF. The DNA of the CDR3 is TGTGCCAGCAGCGGGGGACTAGCGGGAGGGGTCGAGCAGTACTTC. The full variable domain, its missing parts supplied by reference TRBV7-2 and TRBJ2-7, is GAGVSQSPSNKVTEKGKDVELRCDPISGHTALYWYRQSLGQGLEFLIYFQGNSAPDKSGLPSDRFSAERTGGSVSTLTIQRTQQEDSAVYLCASSGGLAGGVEQYFGPGTRLTVT.

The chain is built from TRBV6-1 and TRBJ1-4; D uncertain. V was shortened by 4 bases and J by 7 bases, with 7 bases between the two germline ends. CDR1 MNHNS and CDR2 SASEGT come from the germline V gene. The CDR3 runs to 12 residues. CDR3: CASSAWGEKLFF. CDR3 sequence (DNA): TGTGCCAGCAGTGCCTGGGGTGAAAAACTGTTTTTT.

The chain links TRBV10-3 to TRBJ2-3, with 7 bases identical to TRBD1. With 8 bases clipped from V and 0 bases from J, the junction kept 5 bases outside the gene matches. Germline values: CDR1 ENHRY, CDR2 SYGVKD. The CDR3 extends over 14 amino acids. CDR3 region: CAISLGQSTDTQYF. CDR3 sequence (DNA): TGTGCCATCTCATTGGGACAGAGCACAGATACGCAGTATTTT.

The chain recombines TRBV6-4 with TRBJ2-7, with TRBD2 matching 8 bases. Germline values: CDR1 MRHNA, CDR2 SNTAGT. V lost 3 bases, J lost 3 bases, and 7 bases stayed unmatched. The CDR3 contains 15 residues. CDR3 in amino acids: CASSEAAGANYEQYF. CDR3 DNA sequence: TGTGCCAGCAGTGAAGCAGCGGGAGCCAACTACGAGCAGTACTTC.

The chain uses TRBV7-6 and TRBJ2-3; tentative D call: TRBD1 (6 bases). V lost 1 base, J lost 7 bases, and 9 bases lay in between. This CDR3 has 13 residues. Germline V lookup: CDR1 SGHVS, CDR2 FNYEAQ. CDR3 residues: CASSLEGGNTQYF. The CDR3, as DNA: TGTGCCAGCAGCTTAGAAGGGGGAAATACGCAGTATTTT.

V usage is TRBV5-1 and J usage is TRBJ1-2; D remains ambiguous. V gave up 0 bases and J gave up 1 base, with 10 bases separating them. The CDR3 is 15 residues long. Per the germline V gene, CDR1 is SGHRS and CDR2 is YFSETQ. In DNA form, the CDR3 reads TGCGCCAGCAGCTTGGGGGCATCGGGTAACTATGGCTACACCTTC. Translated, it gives CASSLGASGNYGYTF.

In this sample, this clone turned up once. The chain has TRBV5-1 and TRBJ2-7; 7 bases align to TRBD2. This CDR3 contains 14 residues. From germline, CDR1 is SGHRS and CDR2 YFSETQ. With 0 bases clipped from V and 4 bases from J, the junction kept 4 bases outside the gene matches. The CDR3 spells CASSLATGGYEQYF. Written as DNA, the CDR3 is TGCGCCAGCAGCTTGGCTACGGGGGGATACGAGCAGTACTTC.